These 29 T cell receptor beta chains originate from one sample sequenced in a study of blood T cell repertoires in COVID-19. Using immunoSEQ multiplex PCR, the repertoire was profiled, and TCRdb retains in-frame clones only, with some absent. This sample has some 340,000 clones; 90% to 95% occur once, and the top ten carry roughly 3.6%. Sequencing was performed on PBMCs or T cells enriched from blood (not recorded which). The receptors come from a young woman who had been exposed to COVID-19.

The chain joins TRBV12-3 or TRBV12-4 to TRBJ1-2, with D possibly being TRBD1 (6 bases). There are 12 residues in the CDR3. V was clipped by 7 bases and J by 8 bases, with 14 bases between them. Here the CDR3 DNA reads TGTGCCAGCAAGCCTGGGGGCAGGGGCTACACCTTC. Translation gives CASKPGGRGYTF.

This rearrangement joins TRBV7-3 to TRBJ2-5, with 7 bases aligning to TRBD2. Per the germline V gene, CDR1 is SGHTA and CDR2 is FQGTGA. This CDR3 contains 15 residues. The trim removed 5 bases at V and 1 base at J, leaving 7 bases unmatched. The CDR3 protein is CASSPSGGGQETQYF. The DNA for the CDR3 is TGTGCCAGCAGCCCCAGTGGCGGGGGCCAAGAGACCCAGTACTTC.

This chain joins TRBV6-1 and TRBJ1-5, with 9 bases that match TRBD1. The CDR3 has 15 residues. Germline V CDR1 and CDR2: MNHNS, SASEGT. V lost 3 bases and J lost 1; bases outside the gene matches: 1. CDR3 protein: CASSEGTGSNQPQHF. CDR3 DNA: TGTGCCAGCAGTGAGGGGACAGGGAGCAATCAGCCCCAGCATTTT.

J is TRBJ1-2 and V is TRBV24-1; TRBD1 aligns across 12 bases. CDR1 and CDR2 from the germline V gene are KGHDR and SFDVKD. Germline trimming cut 2 bases from V and 8 bases from J; bases unmatched to any gene: 5. The CDR3 spans 15 residues. The CDR3 sequence: CATSDSGQGAPGYTF. Here the CDR3 DNA reads TGTGCCACCAGTGATTCGGGACAGGGGGCGCCGGGCTACACCTTC.

The V gene is TRBV9, the J gene TRBJ1-3, with D possibly TRBD1 on 6 matching bases. Germline-derived CDR1 and CDR2 are SGDLS and YYNGEE. CDR3 length equals 15 residues. The V gene lost 7 bases and the J gene lost 2 bases, with 16 bases spanning the gap. The CDR3 region has the DNA TGTGCCAGCTCCCTAGGGGCAGGGGCTGGAAACACCATATATTTT. Its translation: CASSLGAGAGNTIYF.

This chain connects TRBV7-3 to TRBJ2-2; D perhaps matches TRBD1 (6 bases). Germline V lookup: CDR1 SGHTA, CDR2 FQGTGA. The CDR3 loop spans 15 amino acids. Trimming pared 2 bases from V and 2 bases from J, leaving 9 bases between. The DNA of the CDR3 is TGTGCCAGCAGCTTACAGGGGAGAAACACCGGGGAGCTGTTTTTT. Protein product: CASSLQGRNTGELFF.

This chain links TRBV19 with TRBJ1-1; 8 positions agree with TRBD1. The CDR3 spans 18 residues. CDR1 is LNHDA and CDR2 is SQIVND in the germline V gene (reference sequence). With V trimmed by 1 base and J by 1 base, 11 bases remained unmatched. The CDR3 bases are TGTGCCAGTAGTATAGGAGATGGACAGGGAAGTCGGAACACTGAAGCTTTCTTT. It codes for CASSIGDGQGSRNTEAFF.

Here the CDR3 DNA reads TGTGCCACGTTATCAGGCGCAACTAATGAAAAACTGTTTTTT. As protein: CATLSGATNEKLFF. This chain links TRBV10-3 with TRBJ1-4; D call uncertain. The germline V gene encodes CDR1 ENHRY and CDR2 SYGVKD. Trimming cost V 10 bases and J 0 bases, with 12 bases left between them. CDR3 length: 14 residues.

A word on this clone: The same CDR3 arises from other DNA sequences in this sample as well. The V gene is TRBV7-2, the J gene TRBJ2-1; the match to TRBD2 covers 8 bases. Germline loops: CDR1 SGHTA, CDR2 FQGNSA. The J segment lost 0 bases and the V segment lost 5 bases, leaving 3 bases of the junction unmatched. The length of the CDR3 is 15 residues. The CDR3 coding sequence is TGTGCCAGCAGCAGCCGGGGGGGCTCCTACAATGAGCAGTTCTTC. It translates to CASSSRGGSYNEQFF.

The chain has TRBV7-6 and TRBJ1-2; 9 nucleotides align to TRBD1. CDR1 and CDR2 from the germline V gene are SGHVS and FNYEAQ. Losses at the gene ends were 5 bases for V and 5 bases for J; bases not matched to a gene: 3. CDR3 length: 13 amino acids. The CDR3 reads CASSLDRGYGYTF. In DNA form, the CDR3 reads TGTGCCAGCAGCCTGGACAGGGGTTATGGCTACACCTTC.

V usage is TRBV2 and J usage is TRBJ2-7; 11 bases line up with TRBD1. There are 16 residues in the CDR3. Per the germline V gene, CDR1 is SNHLY and CDR2 is FYNNEI. The V and J ends lost 4 bases and 0 bases, in that order; junction bases with no gene match: 5. CDR3 residues: CASSAKGTGGSYEQYF. The CDR3 DNA sequence: TGTGCCAGCAGTGCTAAAGGGACAGGGGGCTCCTACGAGCAGTACTTC.

CDR3 amino acids: CAWSLTGLAALHF. CDR3 bases: TGTGCCTGGAGTTTAACAGGGTTGGCGGCCCTCCACTTT. The chain combines TRBV30 with TRBJ1-6, with a possible D match to TRBD1 (6 bases). The CDR3 is 13 residues long. Germline V gene data show CDR1 as GTSNPN and CDR2 as SVGIG (reference sequence). With 2 bases removed from V and 14 bases from J, the gap between germline ends came to 16 bases.

V is TRBV10-3 and J is TRBJ1-1, with D perhaps TRBD1 (5 bases). From germline, CDR1 is ENHRY and CDR2 SYGVKD. The CDR3 loop spans 16 amino acids. Between the trimmed V and J ends, which lost 6 bases and 0 bases, there was a span of 17 bases. CDR3 bases: TGTGCCATCAGCCCCAGGGTAGCCGGAATGAACACTGAAGCTTTCTTT. Translating gives CAISPRVAGMNTEAFF.

The CDR3 coding sequence is TGTGCCCGGGAGATAGGTTTGCGGGGGACCGGGGAGCTGTTTTTT. It is translated as CAREIGLRGTGELFF. This chain connects TRBV30 to TRBJ2-2, with 7 bases lining up with TRBD2. Germline CDR1 is GTSNPN and CDR2 is SVGIG (reference sequence). The CDR3 extends over 15 amino acids. With 8 bases clipped from V and 5 bases from J, the junction kept 14 bases outside the gene matches.

The V and J genes are TRBV10-3 and TRBJ1-4, with D possibly matching TRBD1 (5 bases). The germline V and J ends were trimmed by 4 bases and 7 bases, with 13 bases remaining between them. The CDR3 totals 14 residues. CDR1 is ENHRY and CDR2 is SYGVKD in the germline V gene. The CDR3 protein is CAISVGGRGEKLFF. CDR3 in DNA: TGTGCCATCAGTGTCGGGGGAAGGGGTGAAAAACTGTTTTTT.

The rearrangement joins TRBV4-3 to TRBJ1-2, with a weak D call TRBD1 (5 bases). Per germline, CDR1 LGHNA and CDR2 YSLEER. This CDR3 region has 14 residues. V was trimmed by 1 base and J by 4 bases, leaving 10 bases between them. DNA for the CDR3: TGCGCCAGCAGCCAAGTGCAGGGTGGCTATGGCTACACCTTC. This codes for CASSQVQGGYGYTF.

The chain has TRBV9 and TRBJ1-6; D is uncertain. The CDR3 extends over 17 amino acids. V lost 0 bases and J lost 0, with 10 bases in between. Germline lookup yields CDR1 SGDLS and CDR2 YYNGEE. CDR3 in amino acids: CASSVGLRSSYNSPLHF. CDR3 DNA sequence: TGTGCCAGCAGCGTAGGGTTACGGAGCTCCTATAATTCACCCCTCCACTTT.

The CDR3, as DNA: TGTGCCAGCAGTCCGACAGGCTCCTATAATTCACCCCTCCACTTT. As protein: CASSPTGSYNSPLHF. The rearrangement links TRBV27 to TRBJ1-6, with a weak D call TRBD1 (6 bases). CDR3 length: 15 amino acids. Germline CDR1 is MNHEY and CDR2 is SMNVEV (reference sequence). V lost 5 bases to trimming and J lost 0 bases, with 8 bases between them.

The chain joins TRBV12-5 to TRBJ2-7, with 8 bases fitting TRBD2. The CDR3 covers 17 residues. Looked up from germline, CDR1 is LGHNT and CDR2 is FRNRAP. J was trimmed by 2 bases and V by 1 base; bases with no gene match: 10. This chain's CDR3 is CASGLALDSGGPYEQYF. The CDR3 coding sequence is TGTGCTAGTGGTTTGGCACTGGACAGCGGGGGACCCTACGAGCAGTACTTC. The full variable domain, its missing parts supplied by reference TRBV12-5 and TRBJ2-7, is DARVTQTPRHKVTEMGQEVTMRCQPILGHNTVFWYRQTMMQGLELLAYFRNRAPLDDSGMPKDRFSAEMPDATLATLKIQPSEPRDSAVYFCASGLALDSGGPYEQYFGPGTRLTVT.

Remarks on this clone: Other DNA sequences from this sample encode an identical CDR3 as well. This chain connects TRBV27 to TRBJ1-1; 7 nucleotides line up with TRBD1. Germline CDR1 is MNHEY and CDR2 is SMNVEV (reference sequence). CDR3 length: 16 amino acids. The J segment lost 2 bases and the V segment lost 0 bases, leaving 6 bases of the junction unmatched. In DNA, the CDR3 is TGTGCCAGCAGTTTATCGGATGGGACAGCAAACACTGAAGCTTTCTTT. Its protein is CASSLSDGTANTEAFF.

This clone has just one count. The CDR3: CASSFGAPATEAFF. For the CDR3, the DNA is TGTGCCAGCAGTTTTGGGGCCCCAGCCACTGAAGCTTTCTTT. This chain joins TRBV27 and TRBJ1-1; D is perhaps TRBD1 (5 bases). Trimming removed 3 bases from V and 4 bases from J, with 12 bases in between. Germline CDR1 reads MNHEY; CDR2 reads SMNVEV (reference sequence). This CDR3 region has 14 residues.

The sample holds one count of this clone. This chain connects TRBV24-1 to TRBJ2-1; the D gene is possibly TRBD1 (5 bases). Germline CDR1 and CDR2: KGHDR and SFDVKD. Trimming cost V 4 bases and J 3 bases, with 21 bases left between them. The CDR3 is made up of 18 amino acids. Here the CDR3 reads CATSDSDISEGLYNEQFF. CDR3 bases: TGTGCCACCAGTGACTCGGACATCTCCGAAGGTCTCTACAATGAGCAGTTCTTC.

This clone was detected only once. The gene calls are TRBV9 and TRBJ1-2; 7 nucleotides agree with TRBD1. The CDR3 loop spans 15 amino acids. CDR1 and CDR2 from the germline V gene are SGDLS and YYNGEE. Trimming cost V 0 bases and J 10 bases; bases outside gene matches: 12. The CDR3 loop reads CASSVEPEGAPLYTF. The CDR3, as DNA: TGTGCCAGCAGCGTAGAGCCGGAGGGGGCACCTCTCTACACCTTC.

This sequence joins TRBV24-1 and TRBJ1-1, with 8 bases matching TRBD1. Germline V CDR1 and CDR2: KGHDR, SFDVKD. V shed 3 bases, J shed 8 bases, and the junction held 4 bases outside the gene matches. This CDR3 has 13 amino acids. The CDR3 DNA sequence: TGTGCCACCAGTGATCGTTGGACAGGGGAAGCTTTCTTT. Protein sequence: CATSDRWTGEAFF.

This chain joins TRBV27 and TRBJ2-3; no reliable D call. Germline loops: CDR1 MNHEY, CDR2 SMNVEV (reference sequence). This CDR3 has 14 residues. Trimming removed 6 bases at V and 2 bases at J, with 12 bases between. The chain's CDR3 is CASRTVHSTDTQYF. DNA for the CDR3: TGTGCCAGCAGGACTGTTCACTCCACAGATACGCAGTATTTT.

The rearrangement joins TRBV25-1 to TRBJ2-7; 11 bases map to TRBD2. Germline trimming cut 5 bases from V and 3 bases from J; bases unmatched to any gene: 3. Germline V CDR1 and CDR2: MGHDK, SYGVNS. This CDR3 is 14 amino acids long. This CDR3 is CASSLGTSGYEQYF. In DNA, the CDR3 is TGTGCCAGCAGTCTCGGGACTAGCGGCTACGAGCAGTACTTC.

The chain links TRBV5-6 to TRBJ1-2; D is uncertain. Germline CDR1 and CDR2: SGHDT and YYEEEE. Trimming cost V 0 bases and J 7 bases, with 16 bases left between them. This CDR3 has 15 residues. CDR3 sequence: CASSLAGTWGGGYTF. In DNA, the CDR3 is TGTGCCAGCAGCTTGGCGGGAACATGGGGAGGTGGCTACACCTTC.

This clone has only one observation. The rearrangement joins TRBV10-3 to TRBJ1-1; D possibly corresponds to TRBD1 (5 bases). CDR1 is ENHRY and CDR2 is SYGVKD in the germline V gene. The V and J ends lost 2 bases and 7 bases respectively, with 11 bases between them. The CDR3 spans 13 residues. The CDR3 DNA follows: TGTGCCATCAGTGAGGGGGGAGGCGGTGAAGCTTTCTTT. Translating gives CAISEGGGGEAFF.

The rearrangement joins TRBV24-1 to TRBJ2-7; D unclear. The length of the CDR3 is 14 residues. Looked up from germline, CDR1 is KGHDR and CDR2 is SFDVKD. V was cut by 8 bases and J by 6 bases, with 19 bases left in between. In DNA form, the CDR3 reads TGTGCCACCACTGCGTCGGGTGGGTCCGGCGAGCAGTACTTC. Protein product: CATTASGGSGEQYF.